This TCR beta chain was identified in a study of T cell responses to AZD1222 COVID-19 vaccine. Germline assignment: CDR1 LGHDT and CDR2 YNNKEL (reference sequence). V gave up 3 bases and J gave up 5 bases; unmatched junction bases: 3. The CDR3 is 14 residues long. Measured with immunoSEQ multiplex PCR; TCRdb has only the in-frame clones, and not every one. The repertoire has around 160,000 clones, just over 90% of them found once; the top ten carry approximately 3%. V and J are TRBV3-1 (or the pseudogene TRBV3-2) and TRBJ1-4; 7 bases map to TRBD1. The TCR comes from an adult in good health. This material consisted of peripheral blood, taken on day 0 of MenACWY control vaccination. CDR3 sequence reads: CASSQADRNEKLFF. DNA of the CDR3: TGTGCCAGCAGCCAGGCGGACAGGAATGAAAAACTGTTTTTT.